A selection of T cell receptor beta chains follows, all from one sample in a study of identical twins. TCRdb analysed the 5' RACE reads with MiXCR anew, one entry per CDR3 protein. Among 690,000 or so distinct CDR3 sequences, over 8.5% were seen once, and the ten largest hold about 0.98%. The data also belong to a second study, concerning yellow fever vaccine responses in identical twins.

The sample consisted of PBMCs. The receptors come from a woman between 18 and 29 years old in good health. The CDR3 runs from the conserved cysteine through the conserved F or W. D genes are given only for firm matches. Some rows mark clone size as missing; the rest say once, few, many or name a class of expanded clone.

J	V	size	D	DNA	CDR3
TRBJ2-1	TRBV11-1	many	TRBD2	TGTGCCAGCAGCTCCCGGAAATCGGGCGGGAGGGGCTACAATGAGCAGTTCTTC	CASSSRKSGGRGYNEQFF
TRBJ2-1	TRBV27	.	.	TGTGCCAGCAGCTTAGACCCCTCGGGGCGTAGCTCCTACAATGAGCAGTTCTTC	CASSLDPSGRSSYNEQFF
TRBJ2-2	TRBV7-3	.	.	TGTGCCAGCAGCCCCGCGTTTACCGGGGAGCTGTTTTTT	CASSPAFTGELFF
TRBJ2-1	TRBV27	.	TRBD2	TGTGCCAGCAGCGCGGGGGGACCCTACAATGAGCAGTTCTTC	CASSAGGPYNEQFF
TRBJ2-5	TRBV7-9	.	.	TGTGCCAGCAGGGCAGCGATCCAAGAGACCCAGTACTTC	CASRAAIQETQYF
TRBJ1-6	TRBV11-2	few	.	TGTGCCAGCAGCTTGTTGAGGAAGGGCAGGGGAACGGCCTATAATTCACCCCTCCACTTT	CASSLLRKGRGTAYNSPLHF
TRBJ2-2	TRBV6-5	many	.	TGTGCCAGCAGATTACAGGGAGCGAACACCGGGGAGCTGTTTTTT	CASRLQGANTGELFF
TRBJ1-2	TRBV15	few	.	TGTGCCACCAGCAGAGATTTTCAGCAAGGCTACACCTTC	CATSRDFQQGYTF
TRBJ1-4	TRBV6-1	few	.	TGTGCCAGCGGAAGGCCTTGGGAAAAACTGTTTTTT	CASGRPWEKLFF
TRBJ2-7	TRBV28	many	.	TGTGCCAGCCAGGGGCTCCTAGGCTACGAGCAGTACTTC	CASQGLLGYEQYF
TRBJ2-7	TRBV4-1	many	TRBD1	TGCGCCAGCAGCCAAGCCAGGGGGCAAGAGCAGTACTTC	CASSQARGQEQYF
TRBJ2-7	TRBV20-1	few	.	TGCAGTGCTCATCCCTCTGTGGGAAACGAGCAGTACTTC	CSAHPSVGNEQYF
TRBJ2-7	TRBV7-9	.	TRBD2	TGTGCCAGCAGCTCCACACTAGCGGGGATCTCCTACGAGCAGTACTTC	CASSSTLAGISYEQYF
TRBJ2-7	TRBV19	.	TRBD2	TGTGCCAGTAGTCGTACCGGGACAGGACTAGCGGGATCCTACGAGCAGTACTTC	CASSRTGTGLAGSYEQYF
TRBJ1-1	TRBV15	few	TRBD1	TGTGCCACCAGCAGGGACAGGGGGCCGCTCACTGAAGCTTTCTTT	CATSRDRGPLTEAFF
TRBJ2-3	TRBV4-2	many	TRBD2	TGTGCCAGCAGCCTCGGGACTAGCGAATCCACAGATACGCAGTATTTT	CASSLGTSESTDTQYF
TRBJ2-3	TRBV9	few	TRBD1	TGTGCCAGCAGCGATGGGACAGGGGCAGATACGCAGTATTTT	CASSDGTGADTQYF
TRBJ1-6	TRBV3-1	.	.	TGTGCCAGCAGCCAAAGGTTCCGGCAGCTCCCAGGGGATCATTCACCCCTCCACTTT	CASSQRFRQLPGDHSPLHF
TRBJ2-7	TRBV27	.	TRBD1	TGTGCCAGCAAGAAACCCGGGACAGGGTTCTACGAGCAGTACTTC	CASKKPGTGFYEQYF
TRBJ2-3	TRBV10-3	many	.	TGTGCCGACCGTAGGGTAAGGGACATACATCCCACAGATACGCAGTATTTT	CADRRVRDIHPTDTQYF
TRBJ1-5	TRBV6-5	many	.	TGTGCCAGCAGTTACCTGGGAAATCAGCCCCAGCATTTT	CASSYLGNQPQHF
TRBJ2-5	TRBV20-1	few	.	TGCAGTGCTATGGGTGCACCCAGCCCGGAGACCCAGTACTTC	CSAMGAPSPETQYF
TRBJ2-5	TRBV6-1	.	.	TGTGCCAGCAGCCCGGACGAGTTGAGTTCTTACCAAGAGACCCAGTACTTC	CASSPDELSSYQETQYF
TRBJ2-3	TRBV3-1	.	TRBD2	TGTGCCAGCAGCCACCAAAGCGGGAACACAGATACGCAGTATTTT	CASSHQSGNTDTQYF
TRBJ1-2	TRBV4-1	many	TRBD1	TGCGCCAGCAGCCAAGGACAGGGTATCAACTATGGCTACACCTTC	CASSQGQGINYGYTF
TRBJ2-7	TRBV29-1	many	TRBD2	TGCAGCGTTGAAGGCCGACTAGCGGGAGGTGGCTACGAGCAGTACTTC	CSVEGRLAGGGYEQYF
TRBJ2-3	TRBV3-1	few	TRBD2	TGTGCCAGCAGCCAAATAGCGGGCATGCCTCAAGATACGCAGTATTTT	CASSQIAGMPQDTQYF
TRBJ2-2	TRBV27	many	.	TGTGCCAGCAGTTTAGAGTCAAGGACGCATCATCCCGGGGAGCTGTTTTTT	CASSLESRTHHPGELFF
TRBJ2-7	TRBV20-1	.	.	TGCAGTGCTAGTGTCGAAGTCCCCGAGCAGTACTTC	CSASVEVPEQYF
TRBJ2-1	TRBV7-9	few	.	TGTGCCAGCAGCTACACCCAGAGCGTTTCTTCCTACAATGAGCAGTTCTTC	CASSYTQSVSSYNEQFF
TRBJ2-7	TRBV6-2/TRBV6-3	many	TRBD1	TGTGCCAGCAGTGACAGGGGGCGCGTTCTAAACGAGCAGTACTTC	CASSDRGRVLNEQYF
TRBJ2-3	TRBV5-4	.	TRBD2	TGTGCCAGCAGCGCCACTAGCGCTGTGGCAGATACGCAGTATTTT	CASSATSAVADTQYF
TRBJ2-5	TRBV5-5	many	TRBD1	TGTGCCAGCAGCTCCCCGACAGGGCTTGAGACCCAGTACTTC	CASSSPTGLETQYF
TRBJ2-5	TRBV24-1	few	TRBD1	TGTGCCACCAGTGGGACAGGACCAGGGACCCAGTACTTC	CATSGTGPGTQYF
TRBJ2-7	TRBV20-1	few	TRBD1	TGCAGTGCTGAAATGGACAGGGTCTCCTACGAGCAGTACTTC	CSAEMDRVSYEQYF
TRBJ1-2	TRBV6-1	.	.	TGTGCCAGCACATTATACGGGGAGAACTATGGCTACACCTTC	CASTLYGENYGYTF
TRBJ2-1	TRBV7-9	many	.	TGTGCCAGCAGCTTACTAAGCGGTTACAATGAGCAGTTCTTC	CASSLLSGYNEQFF
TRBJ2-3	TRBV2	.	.	TGTGCCATCAACTTAAGCCCGGGGGGCATACGAAGCACAGATACGCAGTATTTT	CAINLSPGGIRSTDTQYF
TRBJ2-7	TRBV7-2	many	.	TGTGCCAGCAGCCGTCGGACAGCAAGCTACGAGCAGTACTTC	CASSRRTASYEQYF
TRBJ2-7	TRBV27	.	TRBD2	TGTGCCAGCAGTTCCCTAGCGGAGGCCGACTACGAGCAGTACTTC	CASSSLAEADYEQYF
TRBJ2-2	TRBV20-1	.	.	TGCAGTGCCAAGGGACGGGCGAACACCGGGGAGCTGTTTTTT	CSAKGRANTGELFF
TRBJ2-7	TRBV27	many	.	TGTGCCAGCAGTTTACGTAGGGTCGAATCCTACGAGCAGTACTTC	CASSLRRVESYEQYF
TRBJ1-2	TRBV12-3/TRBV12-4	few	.	TGTGCCAGCACGGCACGGGGCTATGGCTACACCTTC	CASTARGYGYTF
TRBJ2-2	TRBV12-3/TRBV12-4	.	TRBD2	TGTGCCAGCAGCACTACCCCCGGGACTAGCACCGGGGAGCTGTTTTTT	CASSTTPGTSTGELFF
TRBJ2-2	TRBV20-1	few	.	TGCAGTGCAAAGGACTGGGCGAACACCGGGGAGCTGTTTTTT	CSAKDWANTGELFF
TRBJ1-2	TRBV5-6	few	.	TGTGCCAGCAGAGAAATGCGGGCCCTAGGAGGCTACACCTTC	CASREMRALGGYTF
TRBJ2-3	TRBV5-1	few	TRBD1	TGCGCCAGCAGCCGGACAGGGAATGCTGGGGGCCTCAGAGATACGCAGTATTTT	CASSRTGNAGGLRDTQYF
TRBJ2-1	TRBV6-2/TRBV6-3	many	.	TGTGCCAGCGGCGGCTACAATGAGCAGTTCTTC	CASGGYNEQFF
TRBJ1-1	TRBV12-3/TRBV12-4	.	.	TGTGCCAGCAAAATATTTCGCCCAACGAACACTGAAGCTTTCTTT	CASKIFRPTNTEAFF
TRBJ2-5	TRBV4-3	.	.	TGCGCCAGCAGCCAAGATTTCGGGGTCGGAGAGACCCAGTACTTC	CASSQDFGVGETQYF
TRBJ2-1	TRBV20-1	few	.	TGCAGCGTAATTGGGCGGAGAACAACCTACAATGAGCAGTTCTTC	CSVIGRRTTYNEQFF
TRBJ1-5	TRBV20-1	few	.	TGCAGTGCTAGTTGGCAGGGTTTGGGTCAGCCCCAGCATTTT	CSASWQGLGQPQHF
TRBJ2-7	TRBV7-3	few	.	TGTGCCAGCAGCAAATCACGGACTACCGAGCAGTACTTC	CASSKSRTTEQYF
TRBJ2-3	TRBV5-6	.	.	TGTGCCAGCACCTTCCGGGACACAAGCACAGATACGCAGTATTTT	CASTFRDTSTDTQYF
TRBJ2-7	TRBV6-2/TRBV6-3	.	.	TGTGCCAGCAGTCCCCCGGACGGATACCATTCCTACGAGCAGTACTTC	CASSPPDGYHSYEQYF
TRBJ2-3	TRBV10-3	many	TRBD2	TGTGCCATCAGGACTAGCGGCCCCTCCACAGATACGCAGTATTTT	CAIRTSGPSTDTQYF
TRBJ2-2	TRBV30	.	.	TGTGCCTGGAGTCCGACCCCCCCCGATATAAACACCGGGGAGCTGTTTTTT	CAWSPTPPDINTGELFF